These 23 T cell receptor beta chains originate from one sample sequenced in a study of blood T cell repertoires in COVID-19. TCRdb's copy holds only in-frame clones and misses some; the assay was immunoSEQ multiplex PCR. The sample has 140,000 to 150,000 clones; over 80% are singletons. The sequenced sample was PBMCs or T cells enriched from blood (not recorded which). Receptors originate from a woman in her forties or fifties who had been exposed to COVID-19.

The count of this clone is one. V is TRBV5-4 and J is TRBJ1-1, with 9 bases identical to TRBD1. Germline CDR1 SGHNT, CDR2 YYREEE (reference sequence). Unmatched junction bases numbered 6, after V lost 2 bases and J lost 4 bases. CDR3 size: 15 residues. CDR3 DNA: TGTGCCAGCAGCTTCCCGGGACAGGGCGGCACTGAAGCTTTCTTT. Its protein product is CASSFPGQGGTEAFF.

CDR3 bases: TGTGCTAGTGGTTTGGATCTTAATGAGCAGTTCTTC. Encoded protein: CASGLDLNEQFF. The V and J genes are TRBV12-5 and TRBJ2-1; D is undetermined. CDR1 and CDR2 from the germline V gene are LGHNT and FRNRAP. This CDR3 comprises 12 residues. The V gene lost 1 base and the J gene lost 7 bases, with 5 bases spanning the gap. The full variable domain, in which reference TRBV12-5 and TRBJ2-1 provide the parts outside the CDR3, is DARVTQTPRHKVTEMGQEVTMRCQPILGHNTVFWYRQTMMQGLELLAYFRNRAPLDDSGMPKDRFSAEMPDATLATLKIQPSEPRDSAVYFCASGLDLNEQFFGPGTRLTVL.

The rearrangement links TRBV5-1 to TRBJ2-5; TRBD2 matches 13 bases. This CDR3 contains 16 residues. CDR1 is SGHRS, CDR2 YFSETQ, per germline. V lost 0 bases and J lost 3; bases outside the gene matches: 2. CDR3 sequence reads: CASSLATSGREETQYF. For the CDR3, the DNA is TGCGCCAGCAGCTTGGCTACTAGCGGGAGGGAAGAGACCCAGTACTTC.

This clone was observed once. The chain links TRBV11-2 to TRBJ1-6; unclear D gene. CDR1 is SGHAT and CDR2 is FQNNGV in the germline V gene. The CDR3 is made up of 13 amino acids. Trimming took off 3 bases at V and 3 bases at J, with 3 bases between the two ends. The CDR3 here is CASSFNYNSPLHF. The CDR3 DNA reads TGTGCCAGCAGCTTCAACTATAATTCACCCCTCCACTTT.

This clone was counted a few times. The gene calls are TRBV6-2 or TRBV6-3 and TRBJ2-6, with a tentative D call TRBD1 (5 bases). V was cut by 6 bases and J by 2 bases, with 14 bases left in between. The CDR3 runs to 16 residues. The germline V gene encodes CDR1 MNHEY and CDR2 SVGEGT. The CDR3 reads CASSPRGMTGANVLTF. CDR3 in DNA: TGTGCCAGCAGCCCTAGGGGTATGACTGGGGCCAACGTCCTGACTTTC.

The CDR3 coding sequence is TGTGCCAGCACCTCCTACCCCACCCTGCGGCCCCCCTACGAGCAGTACTTC. Its translation is CASTSYPTLRPPYEQYF. The chain employs TRBV5-4 and TRBJ2-7; D remains unclear. The CDR3 extends over 17 amino acids. Germline V gene sequence: CDR1 SGHNT, CDR2 YYREEE (reference sequence). V lost 6 bases, J lost 2 bases, and 24 bases lay in between.

The rearrangement joins TRBV6-4 to TRBJ2-2; 10 nucleotides agree with TRBD2. V trimming: 4 bases; J trimming: 7 bases; junction bases outside the gene matches: 9. CDR3 length: 16 amino acids. Germline loops: CDR1 MRHNA, CDR2 SNTAGT. CDR3 coding DNA: TGTGCCAGCAGTGGAGCTAGCGGGAGTGGCGTCGGGGAGCTGTTTTTT. This gives the protein CASSGASGSGVGELFF.

This clone has just one count. V usage is TRBV12-3 or TRBV12-4 and J usage is TRBJ2-1; possible D gene TRBD2, 6 bases. This CDR3 has 12 amino acids. With 6 bases removed from V and 8 bases from J, the gap between germline ends came to 11 bases. CDR3 loop: CASSMTSHEQFF. CDR3 sequence (DNA): TGTGCCAGCAGCATGACTAGTCATGAGCAGTTCTTC.

The rearrangement links TRBV5-1 to TRBJ2-2; D is possibly TRBD2 (6 bases). V was cut by 4 bases and J by 11 bases, with 24 bases left in between. The CDR3 sequence is 16 residues long. Looked up from germline, CDR1 is SGHRS and CDR2 is YFSETQ. The CDR3 sequence: CASSPGGQGGGFELFF. The DNA for the CDR3 is TGCGCCAGCAGCCCCGGCGGGCAGGGAGGCGGGTTCGAGCTGTTTTTT.

The rearrangement joins TRBV18 to TRBJ2-7; D possibly corresponds to TRBD2 (7 bases). The germline V gene encodes CDR1 KGHSH and CDR2 LQKENI. The CDR3 sequence is 13 residues long. Trimming took 3 bases from V and 6 from J, leaving 12 bases between them. The CDR3 is CASSPGGDIEQYF. The CDR3 nucleotides read TGTGCCAGCTCACCGGGGGGGGACATCGAGCAGTACTTC.

The rearrangement links TRBV19 to TRBJ1-1; 8 nucleotides agree with TRBD1. V was clipped by 2 bases and J by 0 bases; unmatched bases: 5. In germline, CDR1 is LNHDA, CDR2 SQIVND (reference sequence). The CDR3 is made up of 16 amino acids. CDR3 amino acids: CASSISQGAMNTEAFF. CDR3 nucleotide sequence: TGTGCCAGTAGTATATCTCAGGGGGCCATGAACACTGAAGCTTTCTTT. The entire variable domain, with the rest obtained from reference TRBV19 and TRBJ1-1, is as follows: DGGITQSPKYLFRKEGQNVTLSCEQNLNHDAMYWYRQDPGQGLRLIYYSQIVNDFQKGDIAEGYSVSREKKESFPLTVTSAQKNPTAFYLCASSISQGAMNTEAFFGQGTRLTVV.

The J gene is TRBJ1-1, the V gene TRBV7-6, with 8 positions matching TRBD1. With 5 bases clipped from V and 4 bases from J, the junction kept 9 bases outside the gene matches. The CDR3 is made up of 15 amino acids. Germline V lookup: CDR1 SGHVS, CDR2 FNYEAQ. The CDR3 loop is CASSPGQVFGTEAFF. The CDR3 coding sequence is TGTGCCAGCAGCCCGGGACAGGTCTTTGGCACTGAAGCTTTCTTT.

The chain combines TRBV10-3 with TRBJ2-1, with D possibly TRBD1 on 6 matching bases. The CDR3 extends over 15 amino acids. The V end was cut by 2 bases, the J end by 5 bases, with 13 bases between. Germline V lookup: CDR1 ENHRY, CDR2 SYGVKD. The CDR3 spells CAISEGQRLNNEQFF. The CDR3 nucleotides read TGTGCCATCAGTGAGGGACAGCGATTAAACAATGAGCAGTTCTTC.

This rearrangement joins TRBV28 to TRBJ1-2, with TRBD1 matching over 7 bases. Looked up from germline, CDR1 is MDHEN and CDR2 is SYDVKM. This CDR3 has 14 residues. V was pared by 6 bases and J by 4 bases, with 8 bases of the junction left unmatched. The CDR3 reads CASRLTGVTYGYTF. For the CDR3, the DNA is TGTGCCAGCAGGCTTACAGGGGTTACCTATGGCTACACCTTC.

V and J are TRBV11-2 and TRBJ2-7; 7 nucleotides agree with TRBD1. Germline CDR1 is SGHAT and CDR2 is FQNNGV. The CDR3 totals 18 residues. J was trimmed by 5 bases and V by 6 bases; bases with no gene match: 22. The CDR3 reads CASSTRDRLVFRSDEQYF. Written as DNA, the CDR3 is TGTGCCAGCAGTACACGGGACAGATTGGTCTTCAGGTCTGACGAGCAGTACTTC.

This clone was counted a single time. V is TRBV7-2 and J is TRBJ2-2; no reliable D call. Trimming stripped 3 bases from V and 4 bases from J, with 3 bases between. CDR3 length: 12 residues. Per germline, CDR1 SGHTA and CDR2 FQGNSA. The CDR3 coding sequence is TGTGCCAGCAGCTTCTCCACCGGGGAGCTGTTTTTT. Translated: CASSFSTGELFF.

The chain employs TRBV6-1 and TRBJ2-7, with 9 bases that match TRBD1. The CDR3 extends over 15 amino acids. The junction had 9 bases not matched to a gene; V was cut back by 2 bases and J by 7 bases. Germline V gene lookup returns CDR1 MNHNS and CDR2 SASEGT. Here the CDR3 DNA reads TGTGCCAGCAGTGAACCGGGACAGGGTCTAGGGGAGCAGTACTTC. It yields the protein CASSEPGQGLGEQYF.

The chain recombines TRBV7-2 with TRBJ2-7; possible D gene TRBD2, 6 bases. The V gene's germline CDR1 is SGHTA and CDR2 FQGNSA. Trimming stripped 6 bases from V and 0 bases from J, with 15 bases between. The length of the CDR3 is 15 residues. The CDR3 DNA reads as TGTGCCAGCAGATCCGCCGGGACTGTCTCCTACGAGCAGTACTTC. It encodes CASRSAGTVSYEQYF.

The rearrangement uses TRBV15 and TRBJ1-2; 7 positions match TRBD1. CDR3 length: 14 residues. The V gene end was trimmed by 5 bases and the J gene end by 6 bases; junction bases not matched to a gene: 9. CDR1 is LNHNV, CDR2 YYDKDF, per germline (reference sequence). CDR3 in DNA: TGTGCCACCAGCTTGAGACAGGGATGGGATGGCTACACCTTC. Amino acid sequence: CATSLRQGWDGYTF.

The rearrangement uses TRBV7-2 and TRBJ1-3; 8 nucleotides match TRBD1. J lost 7 bases, V lost 1 base, and 6 bases had no gene match. The CDR3 loop spans 15 amino acids. Germline V lookup: CDR1 SGHTA, CDR2 FQGNSA. The CDR3 protein is CASSLVSGGSNTIYF. CDR3 nucleotide sequence: TGTGCCAGCAGCTTAGTGTCAGGGGGCAGCAACACCATATATTTT.

The chain is built from TRBV29-1 and TRBJ1-1; tentatively, D is TRBD1 (5 bases). V lost 1 base and J 5 bases, leaving 11 bases between the germline ends. CDR3 length equals 13 residues. Germline CDR1 is SQVTM and CDR2 is ANQGSEA. CDR3 coding DNA: TGCAGCGTTGAAGGGGCAGGGAGGACTGAAGCTTTCTTT. As protein: CSVEGAGRTEAFF.

The chain uses TRBV7-2 and TRBJ1-1; D uncertain. Per germline, CDR1 SGHTA and CDR2 FQGNSA. The CDR3 loop spans 13 amino acids. The V gene lost 10 bases and the J gene lost 0 bases, with 12 bases spanning the gap. Here the CDR3 DNA reads TGTGCCAACAGTTTAAACTTGAACACTGAAGCTTTCTTT. It encodes CANSLNLNTEAFF.

The V and J genes are TRBV7-2 and TRBJ1-2; 9 bases agree with TRBD1. This CDR3 contains 14 residues. Germline CDR1 and CDR2: SGHTA and FQGNSA. The trim removed 5 bases at V and 9 bases at J, leaving 10 bases unmatched. Here the CDR3 reads CASSLVPGQGSYTF. CDR3 nucleotide sequence: TGTGCCAGCAGCCTGGTCCCGGGACAGGGTAGCTACACCTTC.